The 29 T cell receptor beta chains below all came from one sample that was sequenced in a study of cytomegalovirus exposure and HLA in healthy donors. The study ran its PCR with 60 Vbeta and 13 Jbeta primers. TCRdb keeps only in-frame clones here, not all; method: immunoSEQ multiplex PCR. The sample has 140,000 to 150,000 clones; about 71% are singletons. Specimen: PBMCs. Receptors were obtained from a woman aged 55-69 years in good health and CMV-seropositive.

In this sample, this clone turned up a few times. The chain joins TRBV6-4 to TRBJ2-2, with D unresolved. V lost 4 bases to trimming and J lost 3 bases, with 3 bases between them. CDR3 size: 12 residues. Germline V lookup: CDR1 MRHNA, CDR2 SNTAGT. The CDR3 loop reads CASSADTGELFF. The CDR3 DNA follows: TGTGCCAGCAGTGCGGACACCGGGGAGCTGTTTTTT.

The chain links TRBV4-1 to TRBJ2-5, with 8 bases fitting TRBD2. The end of the DNA aligns better with TRBJ2-7, so the J call may be wrong. Looked up from germline, CDR1 is MGHRA and CDR2 is YSYEKL. The CDR3 loop spans 13 amino acids. The chain's CDR3 is CASSRGTRYEQYF. The CDR3 coding sequence is TGCGCCAGCAGCCGAGGGACTAGGTACGAGCAGTACTTC.

This sequence joins TRBV7-8 and TRBJ2-7, with 10 bases fitting TRBD2. V lost 5 bases and J lost 3; bases outside the gene matches: 7. Germline CDR1 reads SGHVS; CDR2 reads FQNEAQ. The CDR3 extends over 15 amino acids. The CDR3 nucleotides are TGTGCCAGCAGCCGTAGGACTAGCGGTAGCTACGAGCAGTACTTC. This encodes CASSRRTSGSYEQYF.

This clone was seen just once. The V call is TRBV29-1, the J call TRBJ1-1, with D hard to call. Germline V gene sequence: CDR1 SQVTM, CDR2 ANQGSEA. The CDR3 runs 11 residues. Trimming stripped 4 bases from V and 10 bases from J, with 13 bases between. CDR3 in DNA: TGCAGCGTTGTAGACGCCCCAGGAGCTTTCTTT. This sequence encodes CSVVDAPGAFF.

V usage is TRBV7-8 and J usage is TRBJ1-2, with D maybe TRBD1 (6 bases). This CDR3 region has 14 residues. Germline CDR1 and CDR2: SGHVS and FQNEAQ. V shed 3 bases and J shed 4 bases, with 12 bases lying between them. The CDR3 sequence is CASSLASTGYGYTF. CDR3 bases: TGTGCCAGCAGCTTGGCCTCGACAGGCTATGGCTACACCTTC.

The chain recombines TRBV12-5 with TRBJ2-1; possibly TRBD2 for D (6 bases). Trimming shortened V by 2 bases and J by 9 bases, and 20 bases separated the two germline ends. The CDR3 runs 16 residues. Germline values: CDR1 LGHNT, CDR2 FRNRAP. This CDR3 is CASGLPTSTVAREQFF. Here the CDR3 DNA reads TGTGCTAGTGGTTTGCCAACTAGCACGGTGGCGCGTGAGCAGTTCTTC. Complete variable domain (other parts from reference TRBV12-5 and TRBJ2-1): DARVTQTPRHKVTEMGQEVTMRCQPILGHNTVFWYRQTMMQGLELLAYFRNRAPLDDSGMPKDRFSAEMPDATLATLKIQPSEPRDSAVYFCASGLPTSTVAREQFFGPGTRLTVL.

In its sample, this clone was seen a few times. The chain links TRBV6-5 to TRBJ2-3; 13 bases fit TRBD2. V was pared by 5 bases and J by 3 bases, with 2 bases of the junction left unmatched. CDR1 is MNHEY, CDR2 SVGAGI, per germline. The CDR3 is 15 amino acids. CDR3 amino acids: CASSGLAGATDTQYF. The CDR3 DNA is TGTGCCAGCAGTGGACTAGCGGGAGCGACAGATACGCAGTATTTT.

V usage is TRBV5-1 and J usage is TRBJ1-1; 7 bases are a match to TRBD1. CDR1 and CDR2 from the germline V gene are SGHRS and YFSETQ. Germline trimming cut 3 bases from V and 8 bases from J; bases unmatched to any gene: 4. The CDR3 length is 12 residues. CDR3 protein: CASSWPDREAFF. DNA of the CDR3: TGCGCCAGCAGCTGGCCGGACAGGGAAGCTTTCTTT.

This clone appeared a few times. The rearrangement links TRBV19 to TRBJ2-1, with 8 positions matching TRBD1. Germline loops: CDR1 LNHDA, CDR2 SQIVND (reference sequence). Trimming cost V 3 bases and J 2 bases; bases outside gene matches: 3. This CDR3 contains 15 residues. For the CDR3, the DNA is TGTGCCAGTAGTATGTTACAGGGGGCCTACAATGAGCAGTTCTTC. The encoded protein is CASSMLQGAYNEQFF.

This clone was observed a few times. The CDR3 here is CASSYSGTSQYEQYF. CDR3 coding DNA: TGTGCCAGCAGTTACTCCGGGACTAGCCAGTACGAGCAGTACTTC. This chain connects TRBV6-5 to TRBJ2-7; 9 bases fit TRBD2. After removal of 0 bases from V and 4 bases from J, the junction contained 4 bases not matched to a gene. The V gene's germline CDR1 is MNHEY and CDR2 SVGAGI. The CDR3 extends over 15 amino acids.

V gene TRBV7-3 combines with J gene TRBJ2-2; a weak D match, TRBD1 (5 bases). The CDR3 length is 15 residues. V was cut by 6 bases and J by 5 bases, with 16 bases left in between. CDR1 SGHTA and CDR2 FQGTGA come from the germline V gene. The CDR3 protein is CASRAQGLGTGELFF. Written as DNA, the CDR3 is TGTGCCAGCAGGGCTCAGGGATTGGGGACCGGGGAGCTGTTTTTT.

This chain links TRBV5-4 with TRBJ1-5; 7 bases fit TRBD1. The CDR3 consists of 16 residues. With 4 bases clipped from V and 1 base from J, the junction kept 8 bases outside the gene matches. Per the germline V gene, CDR1 is SGHNT and CDR2 is YYREEE (reference sequence). CDR3 amino acids: CASSAGGVFSNQPQHF. In nucleotides, the CDR3 is TGTGCCAGCAGCGCAGGGGGAGTTTTCAGCAATCAGCCCCAGCATTTT.

The gene calls are TRBV6-5 and TRBJ1-2, with 10 bases matching TRBD1. J gave up 6 bases and V 6 bases, and 7 bases lay outside the gene matches. CDR1 MNHEY and CDR2 SVGAGI come from the germline V gene. This CDR3 contains 14 residues. The chain's CDR3 is CASSSGQGVHGYTF. The CDR3 DNA follows: TGTGCCAGCAGCAGTGGACAGGGGGTTCATGGCTACACCTTC.

CDR3 amino acids: CASSLIGGQSEKLFF. The CDR3 DNA reads TGTGCCAGCAGCCTCATCGGGGGGCAGAGTGAAAAACTGTTTTTT. This chain joins TRBV5-6 and TRBJ1-4; D is perhaps TRBD1 (6 bases). The CDR3 has 15 amino acids. Germline V lookup: CDR1 SGHDT, CDR2 YYEEEE. Trimming removed 4 bases from V and 7 bases from J, with 17 bases in between.

This sequence joins TRBV7-2 and TRBJ2-3; D is undetermined. Germline loops: CDR1 SGHTA, CDR2 FQGNSA. Trimming left V 3 bases short and J 8 bases short, with 9 bases between. This CDR3 contains 12 residues. The CDR3 sequence: CASSFSSGTQYF. The CDR3 DNA sequence: TGTGCCAGCAGCTTTAGCAGTGGTACGCAGTATTTT.

CDR3 bases: TGCAGCGGACTCCCCCCCGGGACAACCGGCACGGGCACAGATACGCAGTATTTT. Its protein product is CSGLPPGTTGTGTDTQYF. This rearrangement joins TRBV29-1 to TRBJ2-3, with D maybe TRBD1 (6 bases). The CDR3 consists of 18 residues. The germline V gene has CDR1 SQVTM and CDR2 ANQGSEA. The V end was cut by 7 bases, the J end by 1 base, with 27 bases between.

The J gene is TRBJ2-7, the V gene TRBV9, with 7 bases matching TRBD1. CDR1 SGDLS and CDR2 YYNGEE come from the germline V gene. This CDR3 region has 14 residues. V was clipped by 4 bases and J by 6 bases; unmatched bases: 10. The CDR3 sequence is CASSPSTGFAEQYF. In DNA form, the CDR3 reads TGTGCCAGCAGCCCGTCGACAGGGTTCGCCGAGCAGTACTTC.

This clone turned up a few times. The chain recombines TRBV9 with TRBJ2-1, with 7 bases that match TRBD2. The CDR3 is made up of 14 amino acids. Unmatched junction bases numbered 2, after V lost 0 bases and J lost 5 bases. Per the germline V gene, CDR1 is SGDLS and CDR2 is YYNGEE. CDR3 DNA sequence: TGTGCCAGCAGCGTAGGGGGGGGAAACAATGAGCAGTTCTTC. Its protein is CASSVGGGNNEQFF. Filled out from reference TRBV9 and TRBJ2-1, the complete variable domain reads DSGVTQTPKHLITATGQRVTLRCSPRSGDLSVYWYQQSLDQGLQFLIQYYNGEERAKGNILERFSAQQFPDLHSELNLSSLELGDSALYFCASSVGGGNNEQFFGPGTRLTVL.

The chain links TRBV5-6 to TRBJ1-5; D not certain. Germline CDR1 SGHDT, CDR2 YYEEEE. V was cut by 1 base and J by 2 bases, with 10 bases left in between. CDR3 length: 15 residues. Here the CDR3 DNA reads TGTGCCAGCAGCTTGAACCGGAGGGGCAATCAGCCCCAGCATTTT. This translates into CASSLNRRGNQPQHF.

The sample holds a few counts of this clone. The chain links TRBV6-5 to TRBJ2-7, with D perhaps matching TRBD2 (5 bases). The V gene's germline CDR1 is MNHEY and CDR2 SVGAGI. The CDR3 is 14 residues long. V dropped 5 bases and J dropped 1 base, with 12 bases sitting between them. CDR3 nucleotides: TGTGCCAGCAGTCCCCGAGGGAGATCCTACGAGCAGTACTTC. This gives the protein CASSPRGRSYEQYF.

This chain joins TRBV7-3 and TRBJ2-2; 8 bases match TRBD1. V gave up 1 base and J gave up 3 bases; unmatched junction bases: 10. This CDR3 has 18 amino acids. Germline lookup yields CDR1 SGHTA and CDR2 FQGTGA. The CDR3 here is CASSLKATGGRDTGELFF. The CDR3 DNA reads as TGTGCCAGCAGCTTAAAGGCCACAGGGGGAAGGGACACCGGGGAGCTGTTTTTT.

This rearrangement joins TRBV5-1 to TRBJ2-5, with TRBD2 matching over 7 bases. Trimming took 5 bases from V and 3 from J; bases not matched to a gene: 19. The length of the CDR3 is 18 residues. Looked up from germline, CDR1 is SGHRS and CDR2 is YFSETQ. In DNA, the CDR3 is TGCGCCAGCAGTCGTGGGAGGGAACGCATCGCCAGAGAAGAGACCCAGTACTTC. Its translation is CASSRGRERIAREETQYF.

This clone has just one count. This rearrangement joins TRBV6-5 to TRBJ2-5; perhaps TRBD1 as D (5 bases). Trimming removed 8 bases at V and 5 bases at J, with 9 bases between. The CDR3 is 11 residues long. The germline CDR1 and CDR2 sequences are MNHEY and SVGAGI. This chain's CDR3 is CASPHRETQYF. CDR3 in DNA: TGTGCCAGCCCTCACAGGGAGACCCAGTACTTC.

The chain's CDR3 is CASSLSLPGLYEQYF. CDR3 in DNA: TGTGCCAGCAGTTTATCACTTCCAGGCCTCTACGAGCAGTACTTC. The rearrangement links TRBV27 to TRBJ2-7; D not resolved. The germline V and J ends were trimmed by 0 bases and 3 bases, with 12 bases remaining between them. This CDR3 has 15 amino acids. Germline-derived CDR1 and CDR2 are MNHEY and SMNVEV (reference sequence).

This chain links TRBV19 with TRBJ1-2; D call uncertain. The V gene lost 3 bases and the J gene lost 4 bases, with 6 bases spanning the gap. The CDR3 has 12 amino acids. Germline loops: CDR1 LNHDA, CDR2 SQIVND (reference sequence). The CDR3 DNA sequence: TGTGCCAGTAGTATCCCAGGCTATGGCTACACCTTC. Translated, it gives CASSIPGYGYTF.

J is TRBJ2-6 and V is TRBV28; maybe TRBD1 (5 bases). The CDR3 totals 13 residues. The germline V and J ends were trimmed by 7 bases and 1 base, with 5 bases remaining between them. Germline V lookup: CDR1 MDHEN, CDR2 SYDVKM. The CDR3 bases are TGTGCCAGCACAGGGTCTGGGGCCAACGTCCTGACTTTC. Amino acid sequence: CASTGSGANVLTF. Full variable domain (rest looked up from reference TRBV28 and TRBJ2-6): DVKVTQSSRYLVKRTGEKVFLECVQDMDHENMFWYRQDPGLGLRLIYFSYDVKMKEKGDIPEGYSVSREKKERFSLILESASTNQTSMYLCASTGSGANVLTFGAGSRLTVL.

J is TRBJ2-6 and V is TRBV9; no clear D. Germline CDR1 reads SGDLS; CDR2 reads YYNGEE. Deletions cut 4 bases from V and 2 bases from J, with 4 bases between. CDR3 length: 13 residues. The CDR3 DNA reads TGTGCCAGCAGCATCGCTGGGGCCAACGTCCTGACTTTC. Translation: CASSIAGANVLTF.

The V gene is TRBV19, the J gene TRBJ2-1, with D possibly matching TRBD2 (6 bases). This CDR3 has 16 amino acids. Per germline, CDR1 LNHDA and CDR2 SQIVND (reference sequence). Trimming cost V 5 bases and J 0 bases, with 14 bases left between them. The CDR3 DNA is TGTGCCAGTAGTCCCGGGACTCTGAGCTCCTACAATGAGCAGTTCTTC. Its protein is CASSPGTLSSYNEQFF.

The sample holds a few counts of this clone. The chain combines TRBV7-9 with TRBJ2-1, with TRBD2 matching over 12 bases. With V trimmed by 4 bases and J by 4 bases, 8 bases remained unmatched. Germline lookup yields CDR1 SEHNR and CDR2 FQNEAQ (reference sequence). The CDR3 runs 17 residues. The chain's CDR3 is CASSSLLAGGGYNEQFF. DNA for the CDR3: TGTGCCAGCAGCTCCCTTCTAGCGGGAGGGGGTTACAATGAGCAGTTCTTC. Full variable domain (outside the CDR3, taken from reference TRBV7-9 and TRBJ2-1): DTGVSQNPRHKITKRGQNVTFRCDPISEHNRLYWYRQTLGQGPEFLTYFQNEAQLEKSRLLSDRFSAERPKGSFSTLEIQRTEQGDSAMYLCASSSLLAGGGYNEQFFGPGTRLTVL.